The 23 T cell receptor beta chains below come from one sample, sequenced in a study of monozygotic twins with cystic fibrosis. Measured with immunoSEQ multiplex PCR; TCRdb has only the in-frame clones, and not every one. In the table there are roughly 29,000 clones, approximately 80% of which are singletons. The sample taken for sequencing was blood. Every receptor here comes from a girl aged 2 to 9 with cystic fibrosis.

This chain joins TRBV6-5 and TRBJ2-3, with D perhaps given as TRBD1 or TRBD2 (5 bases each). This CDR3 has 11 amino acids. Germline V gives CDR1 MNHEY, CDR2 SVGAGI. Trimming shortened V by 2 bases and J by 9 bases, and 6 bases separated the two germline ends. The CDR3 DNA follows: TGTGCCAGCAGTTACGAGGGGACGCAGTATTTT. It translates to CASSYEGTQYF.

The chain combines TRBV6-1 with TRBJ1-2, with a possible D match to TRBD1 (6 bases). Germline CDR1 reads MNHNS; CDR2 reads SASEGT. The CDR3 is 14 residues long. V shed 7 bases and J shed 4 bases, with 16 bases lying between them. The CDR3 spells CASNALQGFYGYTF. In nucleotides, the CDR3 is TGTGCCAGCAATGCACTTCAGGGGTTCTATGGCTACACCTTC.

This clone is a singleton in its sample. The rearrangement joins TRBV5-1 to TRBJ1-2; D is unclear. Trimming took off 5 bases at V and 2 bases at J, with 7 bases between the two ends. This CDR3 has 12 residues. CDR1 is SGHRS, CDR2 YFSETQ, per germline. CDR3 DNA sequence: TGCGCCAGCAGAGAAGGGAACTATGGCTACACCTTC. It specifies CASREGNYGYTF.

The V and J genes are TRBV2 and TRBJ1-5; the D gene is possibly TRBD1 (5 bases). The V and J ends lost 8 bases and 4 bases respectively, with 18 bases between them. The CDR3 totals 15 residues. The germline gives CDR1 SNHLY, CDR2 FYNNEI. The DNA of the CDR3 is TGTGCCAGCCGATATGGGGGGGGACGGAATCAGCCCCAGCATTTT. Its protein product is CASRYGGGRNQPQHF.

The DNA of the CDR3 is TGCGCCAGCAGCTTGGCCGTGGGAACAGAGACCCAGTACTTC. Amino acid sequence: CASSLAVGTETQYF. V gene TRBV5-1 combines with J gene TRBJ2-5; D call uncertain. CDR1 SGHRS and CDR2 YFSETQ come from the germline V gene. With 0 bases removed from V and 4 bases from J, the gap between germline ends came to 10 bases. The CDR3 sequence is 14 residues long.

The chain's CDR3 is CASSQVPVILAGLNEQFF. The CDR3 DNA reads as TGCGCCAGCAGCCAAGTACCCGTGATACTAGCGGGACTCAATGAGCAGTTCTTC. V is TRBV4-1 and J is TRBJ2-1, with 10 bases that match TRBD2. CDR3 size: 18 residues. Germline V gene data show CDR1 as MGHRA and CDR2 as YSYEKL. With 1 base clipped from V and 6 bases from J, the junction kept 12 bases outside the gene matches.

V and J are TRBV19 and TRBJ1-1, with D maybe TRBD1 (6 bases). The V end was cut by 5 bases, the J end by 11 bases, with 15 bases between. In germline, CDR1 is LNHDA, CDR2 SQIVND (reference sequence). This CDR3 comprises 12 residues. This chain's CDR3 is CASSVAQGMAFF. In DNA form, the CDR3 reads TGTGCCAGTAGTGTAGCTCAGGGGATGGCTTTCTTT.

The V gene is TRBV15, the J gene TRBJ1-1; 7 nucleotides agree with TRBD1. CDR1 and CDR2 (germline): LNHNV, YYDKDF (reference sequence). V lost 5 bases and J lost 6; bases outside the gene matches: 6. The CDR3 has 13 residues. CDR3 sequence: CATSPTGTAEAFF. CDR3 in DNA: TGTGCCACCAGCCCTACCGGGACAGCTGAAGCTTTCTTT.

The chain couples TRBV6-1 to TRBJ1-5; D is unclear. This CDR3 has 14 amino acids. Trimming left V 4 bases short and J 4 bases short, with 11 bases between. Germline values: CDR1 MNHNS, CDR2 SASEGT. The CDR3 coding sequence is TGTGCCAGCAGTGCCTTGGGGAATAATCAGCCCCAGCATTTT. Encoded protein: CASSALGNNQPQHF.

V and J are TRBV4-1 and TRBJ2-5, with a possible D match to TRBD1 (6 bases). This CDR3 contains 13 residues. CDR1 is MGHRA and CDR2 is YSYEKL in the germline V gene. Trimming stripped 4 bases from V and 1 base from J, with 7 bases between. In DNA form, the CDR3 reads TGCGCCAGCAGCCCGGACAGCCAAGAGACCCAGTACTTC. It specifies CASSPDSQETQYF.

The chain has TRBV12-5 and TRBJ1-1; D not resolved. Trimming removed 0 bases at V and 8 bases at J, with 4 bases between. Germline CDR1 is LGHNT and CDR2 is FRNRAP. The CDR3 length is 11 residues. In DNA form, the CDR3 reads TGTGCTAGTGGTTTGGTAGGAGAAGCTTTCTTT. Protein sequence: CASGLVGEAFF.

The rearrangement uses TRBV9 and TRBJ1-2; TRBD1 matches 11 bases. With V trimmed by 3 bases and J by 3 bases, 4 bases remained unmatched. The CDR3 sequence is 15 residues long. The germline CDR1 and CDR2 sequences are SGDLS and YYNGEE. The CDR3 is CASSGDRGVHYGYTF. CDR3 nucleotide sequence: TGTGCCAGCAGCGGGGACAGGGGGGTTCACTATGGCTACACCTTC.

The rearrangement uses TRBV2 and TRBJ2-2; a weak D match, TRBD2 (6 bases). Trimming removed 5 bases from V and 1 base from J, with 14 bases in between. From germline, CDR1 is SNHLY and CDR2 FYNNEI. The CDR3 is made up of 16 amino acids. CDR3 sequence: CASSPLGGQNTGELFF. CDR3 bases: TGTGCCAGCAGTCCGCTGGGGGGTCAGAACACCGGGGAGCTGTTTTTT.

The rearrangement joins TRBV7-6 to TRBJ1-5, with D unresolved. CDR1 and CDR2 (germline): SGHVS, FNYEAQ. Trimming took off 1 base at V and 2 bases at J, with 6 bases between the two ends. This CDR3 contains 14 residues. CDR3: CASSLVGGNQPQHF. CDR3 nucleotides: TGTGCCAGCAGCTTAGTGGGAGGCAATCAGCCCCAGCATTTT. The whole variable domain, filled in from reference TRBV7-6 and TRBJ1-5, reads GAGVSQSPRYKVTKRGQDVALRCDPISGHVSLYWYRQALGQGPEFLTYFNYEAQQDKSGLPNDRFSAERPEGSISTLTIQRTEQRDSAMYRCASSLVGGNQPQHFGDGTRLSIL.

This clone was observed a few times. The chain recombines TRBV30 with TRBJ1-1, with D uncertain. V dropped 3 bases and J dropped 4 bases, with 15 bases sitting between them. Germline CDR1 and CDR2: GTSNPN and SVGIG (reference sequence). This CDR3 spans 14 amino acids. CDR3 in DNA: TGTGCCTGGAGCCGACGGAGGGCTTCCACTGAAGCTTTCTTT. Translation gives CAWSRRRASTEAFF.

The genes are TRBV7-3 and TRBJ1-1; TRBD1 is a possible D gene (5 bases). The germline CDR1 and CDR2 sequences are SGHTA and FQGTGA. This CDR3 comprises 15 residues. V shed 1 base and J shed 5 bases, with 14 bases lying between them. CDR3 sequence reads: CASSLNGGGATEAFF. CDR3 DNA sequence: TGTGCCAGCAGCTTAAATGGGGGTGGAGCAACTGAAGCTTTCTTT.

The V call is TRBV4-1, the J call TRBJ2-2, with TRBD2 identical over 11 bases. CDR1 MGHRA and CDR2 YSYEKL come from the germline V gene. V shed 1 base and J 0 bases; nucleotides not matched to a gene: 7. The CDR3 contains 19 residues. This chain's CDR3 is CASSQALTSGATNTGELFF. The CDR3 bases are TGCGCCAGCAGCCAAGCCCTGACTAGCGGGGCTACGAACACCGGGGAGCTGTTTTTT.

The rearrangement links TRBV7-9 to TRBJ2-7; D remains ambiguous. Trimming removed 6 bases from V and 5 bases from J, with 11 bases in between. Germline CDR1 is SEHNR and CDR2 is FQNEAQ (reference sequence). The CDR3 runs to 12 residues. The CDR3 nucleotides are TGTGCCAGCAGTCTTAGGACCCACGAGCAGTACTTC. It encodes CASSLRTHEQYF.

This clone was observed a single time. J is TRBJ1-1 and V is TRBV19, with no clear D. Germline-derived CDR1 and CDR2 are LNHDA and SQIVND (reference sequence). V shed 3 bases and J shed 1 base, with 9 bases lying between them. The CDR3 has 14 amino acids. CDR3 region: CASSIMAGNTEAFF. CDR3 sequence (DNA): TGTGCCAGTAGTATTATGGCGGGGAACACTGAAGCTTTCTTT.

The chain recombines TRBV7-9 with TRBJ2-7; D is perhaps TRBD2 (5 bases). Germline CDR1 is SEHNR and CDR2 is FQNEAQ (reference sequence). CDR3 length: 13 residues. Trimming left V 0 bases short and J 5 bases short, with 8 bases between. CDR3 in DNA: TGTGCCAGCAGCTTAGCCCGGGGAGACGAGCAGTACTTC. It is translated as CASSLARGDEQYF.

This clone came up once. The chain has TRBV11-2 and TRBJ1-5, with 8 bases identical to TRBD1. The CDR3 runs to 13 residues. V shed 5 bases, J shed 7 bases, and the junction held 4 bases outside the gene matches. The germline V gene has CDR1 SGHAT and CDR2 FQNNGV. The CDR3 loop reads CASSQTGEQPQHF. CDR3 sequence (DNA): TGTGCCAGCAGCCAGACAGGGGAACAGCCCCAGCATTTT.

This clone was found a few times. One end of the junction varies from germline; a read error may be responsible. The rearrangement joins TRBV16 to TRBJ1-2; D ambiguous. Per the germline V gene, CDR1 is KGHSY and CDR2 is FQNENV. The CDR3 sequence is 13 residues long. The DNA for the CDR3 is TGCGCCAGCAGCCCCGTACAGCTCTATGGCTACACCTTC. Translated, it gives CASSPVQLYGYTF.

The V gene is TRBV19, the J gene TRBJ2-3; TRBD2 matches at 9 bases. Losses at the gene ends were 3 bases for V and 0 bases for J; bases not matched to a gene: 13. The CDR3 has 19 residues. Germline CDR1 LNHDA, CDR2 SQIVND (reference sequence). The CDR3 DNA follows: TGTGCCAGTAGTATGTATCTAGCGGGGACAATTTCTAGCACAGATACGCAGTATTTT. Translation gives CASSMYLAGTISSTDTQYF.